Sequencing of this TCR beta chain was carried out in a study of response to subunit inactivated influenza vaccine. Trimming pared 2 bases from V and 1 base from J, leaving 6 bases between. Germline CDR1 DFQATT, CDR2 SNEGSKA (reference sequence). The CDR3 spans 14 residues. Of note for this clonotype: The target antigen is unknown.

Regarding the study as a whole: Seasonal influenza vaccination, on each occasion, was suggested by the authors to recruit few new T cells.

One entry per CDR3 protein, called by TCRdb with MiXCR from the RT-PCR reads. The repertoire includes hundreds of thousands of distinct CDR3 sequences, 10% to 15% of them detected once, and 10% to 15% sits in the top ten. The chain carries TRBV20-1 and TRBJ2-6; the D is unclear. The clonotype comes from a man aged 45 to 65 who received an inactivated influenza vaccine. The specimen comprised PBMCs from blood, sampled roughly 45 days after vaccination. CDR3 DNA sequence: TGCAGTGCTAGATTGGTGTCTGGGGCCAACGTCCTGACTTTC. Translation: CSARLVSGANVLTF.